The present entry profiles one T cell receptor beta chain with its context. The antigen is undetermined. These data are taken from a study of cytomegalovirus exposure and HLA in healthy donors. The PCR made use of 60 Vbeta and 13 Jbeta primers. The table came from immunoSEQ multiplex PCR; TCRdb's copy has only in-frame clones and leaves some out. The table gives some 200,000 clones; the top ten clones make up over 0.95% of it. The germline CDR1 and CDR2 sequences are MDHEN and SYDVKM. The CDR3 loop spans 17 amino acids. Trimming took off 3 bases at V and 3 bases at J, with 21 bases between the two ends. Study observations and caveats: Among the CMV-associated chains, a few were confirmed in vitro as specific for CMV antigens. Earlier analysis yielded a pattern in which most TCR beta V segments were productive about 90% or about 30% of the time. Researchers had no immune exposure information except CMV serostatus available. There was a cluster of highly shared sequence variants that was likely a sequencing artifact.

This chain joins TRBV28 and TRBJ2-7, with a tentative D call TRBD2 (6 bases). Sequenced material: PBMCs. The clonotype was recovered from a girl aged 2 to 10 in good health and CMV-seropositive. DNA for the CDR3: TGTGCCAGCAGTTTCCGTGGATTTTTCGGAGGGGACTACGAGCAGTACTTC. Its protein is CASSFRGFFGGDYEQYF.